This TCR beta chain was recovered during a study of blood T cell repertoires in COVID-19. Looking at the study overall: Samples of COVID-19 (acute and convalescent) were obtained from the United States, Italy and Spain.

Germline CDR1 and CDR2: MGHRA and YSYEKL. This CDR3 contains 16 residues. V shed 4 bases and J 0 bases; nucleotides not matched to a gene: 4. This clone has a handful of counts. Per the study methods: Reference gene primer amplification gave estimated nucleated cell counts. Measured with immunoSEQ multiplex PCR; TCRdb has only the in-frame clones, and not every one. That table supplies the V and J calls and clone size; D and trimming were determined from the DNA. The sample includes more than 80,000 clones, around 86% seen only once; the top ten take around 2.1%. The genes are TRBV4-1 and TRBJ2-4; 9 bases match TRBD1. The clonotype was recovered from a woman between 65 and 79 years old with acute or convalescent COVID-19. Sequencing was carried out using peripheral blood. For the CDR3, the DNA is TGCGCCAGCAGCCGGACAGGGGCCAGAGCCAAAAACATTCAGTACTTC. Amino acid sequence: CASSRTGARAKNIQYF.